The TCR beta chain described here comes from a study of regulatory T cells in long-lasting Graves disease. Turning to the study itself: Graves' cases, newly diagnosed, had used antithyroid drugs under 3 months. Overall study results and limits: With 2,500 to 3,000 shared public clonotypes, persistent patients exceeded new patients, who shared over 850. Persistent disease was associated with favored TRBV28 usage and with favored use of TRBJ1-2 and TRBJ2-5.

In its sample, this clonotype was seen many times. What it recognizes is unknown. Time point: newly diagnosed GD, antithyroid drugs for less than 3 months. PBMC RNA was the source of the TCR library. An endocrinology department in Xi'an, China, recruited the patients. Germline V lookup: CDR1 MNHEY, CDR2 SMNVEV (reference sequence). V lost 4 bases and J lost 2, with 6 bases in between. The CDR3 has 14 amino acids. Arm-PCR with iRepertoire HTBI primers amplified the CDR3 regions for these TCR beta libraries. TCRdb re-called the multiplex PCR reads with MiXCR, one entry per CDR3 protein. The sample has approximately 230,000 distinct CDR3 sequences, around 17% seen once; the top ten hold less than 25%.

This sequence joins TRBV27 and TRBJ2-6; no definite D call. Sequences were derived from peripheral blood mononuclear cells (PBMCs), sampled at new diagnosis, from a patient treated with antithyroid drugs. The receptor's source is a female donor with Graves disease. The DNA for the CDR3 is TGTGCCAGCAGTTACCGGCCTGGGGCCAACGTCCTGACTTTC. It is translated as CASSYRPGANVLTF.